This T cell receptor beta chain was sequenced in a study of blood T cell repertoires in COVID-19. Study information: COVID-19 samples collected from the United States, Italy and Spain covered acute and convalescent phases. The analysed material was cDNA or gDNA that came from T cells, B-cell-depleted T cells, or PBMCs.

Under the authors' procedure: Reference gene primers were amplified, and this amplification served to estimate nucleated cell counts. Libraries were prepared by immunoSEQ multiplex PCR; TCRdb keeps only in-frame clonotypes and omits some of them. V and J calls plus clone size are reproduced from that table; the DNA served to infer D and trimming. The sample shows roughly 250,000 clones, around 86% of them seen only once. Germline V lookup: CDR1 SQVTM, CDR2 ANQGSEA. The V and J ends lost 6 bases and 1 base respectively, with 12 bases between them. This CDR3 spans 13 amino acids. The source is a woman aged 55-70 years with active or convalescent COVID-19. The chain carries TRBV29-1 and TRBJ2-5, with TRBD1 as a possible D gene (6 bases). Material: peripheral blood. The CDR3 protein is CSVDGTPQETQYF. The CDR3 DNA sequence: TGCAGCGTAGACGGGACACCCCAAGAGACCCAGTACTTC.